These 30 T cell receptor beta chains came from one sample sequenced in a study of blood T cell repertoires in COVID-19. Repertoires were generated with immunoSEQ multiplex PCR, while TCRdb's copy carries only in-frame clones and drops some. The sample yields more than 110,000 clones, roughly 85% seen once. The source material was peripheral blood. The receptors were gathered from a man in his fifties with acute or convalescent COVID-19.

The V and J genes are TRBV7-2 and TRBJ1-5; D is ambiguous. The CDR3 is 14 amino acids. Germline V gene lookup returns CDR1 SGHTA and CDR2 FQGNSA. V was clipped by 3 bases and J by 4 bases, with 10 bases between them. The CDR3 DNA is TGTGCCAGCAGCTTCGGCGGGCGTAATCAGCCCCAGCATTTT. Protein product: CASSFGGRNQPQHF.

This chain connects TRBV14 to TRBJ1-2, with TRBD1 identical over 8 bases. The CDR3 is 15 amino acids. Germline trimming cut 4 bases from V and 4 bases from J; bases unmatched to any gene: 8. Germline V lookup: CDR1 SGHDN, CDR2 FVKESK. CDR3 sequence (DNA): TGTGCCAGCAGCCCCTACAGGGGGGGGGCCTATGGCTACACCTTC. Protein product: CASSPYRGGAYGYTF.

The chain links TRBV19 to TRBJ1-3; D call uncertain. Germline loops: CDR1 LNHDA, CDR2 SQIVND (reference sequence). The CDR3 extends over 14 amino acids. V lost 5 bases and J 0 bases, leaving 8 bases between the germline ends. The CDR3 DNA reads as TGTGCCAGTAGTTTAGGGAGCTCTGGAAACACCATATATTTT. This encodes CASSLGSSGNTIYF.

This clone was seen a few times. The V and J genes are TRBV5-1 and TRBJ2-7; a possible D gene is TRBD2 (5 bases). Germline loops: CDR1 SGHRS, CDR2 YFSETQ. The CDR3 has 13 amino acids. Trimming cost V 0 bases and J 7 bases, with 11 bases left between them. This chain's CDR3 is CASSLGLAAEQYF. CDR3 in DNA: TGCGCCAGCAGCTTGGGGCTAGCCGCGGAGCAGTACTTC.

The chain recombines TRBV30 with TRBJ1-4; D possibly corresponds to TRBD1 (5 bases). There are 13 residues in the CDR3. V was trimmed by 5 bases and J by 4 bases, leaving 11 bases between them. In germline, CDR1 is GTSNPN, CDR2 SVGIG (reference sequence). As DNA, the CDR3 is TGTGCCTGGGAGAGGGGAGGTAATGAAAAACTGTTTTTT. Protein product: CAWERGGNEKLFF.

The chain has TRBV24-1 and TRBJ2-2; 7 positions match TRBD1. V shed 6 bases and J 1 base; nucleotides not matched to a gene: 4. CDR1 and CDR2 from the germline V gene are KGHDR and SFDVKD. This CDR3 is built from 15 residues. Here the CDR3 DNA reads TGTGCCACCAGTTATAACAGGGGGAACACCGGGGAGCTGTTTTTT. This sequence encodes CATSYNRGNTGELFF.

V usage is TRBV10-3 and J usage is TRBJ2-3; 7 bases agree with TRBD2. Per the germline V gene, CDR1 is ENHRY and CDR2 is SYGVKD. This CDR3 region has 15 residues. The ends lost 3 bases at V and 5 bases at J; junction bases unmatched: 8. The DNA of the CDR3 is TGTGCCATCAGTGAAGCGGGGAATAATGGAGATACGCAGTATTTT. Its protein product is CAISEAGNNGDTQYF.

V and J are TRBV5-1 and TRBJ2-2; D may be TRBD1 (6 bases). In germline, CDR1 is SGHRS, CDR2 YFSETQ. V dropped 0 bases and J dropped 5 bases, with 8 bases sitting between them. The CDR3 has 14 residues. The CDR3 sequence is CASSLAGTTGELFF. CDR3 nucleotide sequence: TGCGCCAGCAGCTTGGCCGGGACAACCGGGGAGCTGTTTTTT. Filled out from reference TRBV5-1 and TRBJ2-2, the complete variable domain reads KAGVTQTPRYLIKTRGQQVTLSCSPISGHRSVSWYQQTPGQGLQFLFEYFSETQRNKGNFPGRFSGRQFSNSRSEMNVSTLELGDSALYLCASSLAGTTGELFFGEGSRLTVL.

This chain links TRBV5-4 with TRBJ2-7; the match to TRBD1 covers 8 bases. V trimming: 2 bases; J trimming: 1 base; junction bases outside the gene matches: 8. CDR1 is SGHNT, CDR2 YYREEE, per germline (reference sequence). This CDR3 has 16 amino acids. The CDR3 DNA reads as TGTGCCAGCAGCTTTACGGGGACAGGATTTTCCTACGAGCAGTACTTC. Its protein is CASSFTGTGFSYEQYF.

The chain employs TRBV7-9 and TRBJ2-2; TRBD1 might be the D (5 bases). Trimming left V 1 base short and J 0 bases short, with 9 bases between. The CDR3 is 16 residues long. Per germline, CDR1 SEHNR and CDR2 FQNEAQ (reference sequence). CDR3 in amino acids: CASSLVGVSNTGELFF. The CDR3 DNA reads TGTGCCAGCAGCTTAGTAGGGGTTTCGAACACCGGGGAGCTGTTTTTT. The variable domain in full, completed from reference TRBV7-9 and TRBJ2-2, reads DTGVSQNPRHKITKRGQNVTFRCDPISEHNRLYWYRQTLGQGPEFLTYFQNEAQLEKSRLLSDRFSAERPKGSFSTLEIQRTEQGDSAMYLCASSLVGVSNTGELFFGEGSRLTVL.

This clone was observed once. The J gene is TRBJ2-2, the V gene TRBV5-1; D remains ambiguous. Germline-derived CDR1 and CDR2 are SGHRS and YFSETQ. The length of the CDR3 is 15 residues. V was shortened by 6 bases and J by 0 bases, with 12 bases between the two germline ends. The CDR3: CASKQRVTNTGELFF. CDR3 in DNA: TGCGCCAGCAAACAACGGGTTACGAACACCGGGGAGCTGTTTTTT.

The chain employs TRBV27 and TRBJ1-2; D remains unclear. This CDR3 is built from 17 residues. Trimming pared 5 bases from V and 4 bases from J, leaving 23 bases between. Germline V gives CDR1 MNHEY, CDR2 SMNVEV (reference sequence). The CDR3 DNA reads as TGTGCCAGCAGTCCTATGCTGACCGTCCCTCCTAGCTATGGCTACACCTTC. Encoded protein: CASSPMLTVPPSYGYTF.

CDR3 loop: CATSRAPPGRVGNQPQHF. The CDR3 DNA is TGTGCCACCAGCAGAGCTCCCCCGGGGAGGGTGGGCAATCAGCCCCAGCATTTT. The chain uses TRBV15 and TRBJ1-5; D is unclear. The CDR3 sequence is 18 residues long. Deletions cut 1 base from V and 2 bases from J, with 18 bases between. Germline V gives CDR1 LNHNV, CDR2 YYDKDF (reference sequence).

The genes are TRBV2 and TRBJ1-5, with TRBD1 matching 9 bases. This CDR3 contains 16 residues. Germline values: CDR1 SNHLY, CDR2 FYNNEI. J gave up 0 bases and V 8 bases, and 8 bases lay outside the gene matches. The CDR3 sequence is CASSGQGWGSNQPQHF. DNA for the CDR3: TGTGCCAGCTCCGGACAGGGGTGGGGTAGCAATCAGCCCCAGCATTTT.

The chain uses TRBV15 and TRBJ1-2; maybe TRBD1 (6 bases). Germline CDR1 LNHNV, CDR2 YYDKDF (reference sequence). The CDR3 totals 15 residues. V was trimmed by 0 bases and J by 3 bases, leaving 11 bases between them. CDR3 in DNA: TGTGCCACCAGCAGAGAAACAACAGGGTACTATGGCTACACCTTC. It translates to CATSRETTGYYGYTF.

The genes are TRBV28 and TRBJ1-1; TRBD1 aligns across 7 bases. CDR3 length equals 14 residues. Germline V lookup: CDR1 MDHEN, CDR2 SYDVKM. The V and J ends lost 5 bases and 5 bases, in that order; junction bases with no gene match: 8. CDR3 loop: CASSLPTGVTEAFF. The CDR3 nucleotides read TGTGCCAGCAGTCTACCCACAGGGGTAACTGAAGCTTTCTTT. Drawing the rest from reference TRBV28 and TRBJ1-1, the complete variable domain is DVKVTQSSRYLVKRTGEKVFLECVQDMDHENMFWYRQDPGLGLRLIYFSYDVKMKEKGDIPEGYSVSREKKERFSLILESASTNQTSMYLCASSLPTGVTEAFFGQGTRLTVV.

The CDR3 spells CASSLVRDGDPYGYTF. The CDR3 DNA sequence: TGTGCCAGCAGCTTGGTCAGGGATGGAGACCCCTATGGCTACACCTTC. The chain is built from TRBV5-5 and TRBJ1-2; weak D call: TRBD1 (5 bases). Germline values: CDR1 SGHKS, CDR2 YYEKEE (reference sequence). The length of the CDR3 is 16 residues. Trimming left V 0 bases short and J 4 bases short, with 16 bases between.

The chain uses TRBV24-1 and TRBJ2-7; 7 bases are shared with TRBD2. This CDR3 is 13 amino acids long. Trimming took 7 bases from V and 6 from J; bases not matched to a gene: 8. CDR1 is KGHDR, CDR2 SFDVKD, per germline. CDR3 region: CATSELGGSEQYF. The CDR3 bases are TGTGCCACCAGCGAATTGGGGGGGTCCGAGCAGTACTTC.

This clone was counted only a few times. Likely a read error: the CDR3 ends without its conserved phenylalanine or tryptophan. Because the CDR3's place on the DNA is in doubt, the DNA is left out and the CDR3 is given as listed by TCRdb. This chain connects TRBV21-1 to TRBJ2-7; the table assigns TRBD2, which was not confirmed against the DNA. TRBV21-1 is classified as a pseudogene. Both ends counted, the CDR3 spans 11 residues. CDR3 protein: CASSGRGARYI.

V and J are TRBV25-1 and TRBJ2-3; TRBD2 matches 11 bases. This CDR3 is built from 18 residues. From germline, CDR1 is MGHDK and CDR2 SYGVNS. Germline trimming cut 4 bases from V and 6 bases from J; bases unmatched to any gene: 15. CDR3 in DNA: TGTGCCAGCAGTGCCATCGGTAGCGGGAGGGCCTCAGGGGATACGCAGTATTTT. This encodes CASSAIGSGRASGDTQYF. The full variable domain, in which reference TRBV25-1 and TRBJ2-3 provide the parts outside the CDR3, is EADIYQTPRYLVIGTGKKITLECSQTMGHDKMYWYQQDPGMELHLIHYSYGVNSTEKGDLSSESTVSRIRTEHFPLTLESARPSHTSQYLCASSAIGSGRASGDTQYFGPGTRLTVL.

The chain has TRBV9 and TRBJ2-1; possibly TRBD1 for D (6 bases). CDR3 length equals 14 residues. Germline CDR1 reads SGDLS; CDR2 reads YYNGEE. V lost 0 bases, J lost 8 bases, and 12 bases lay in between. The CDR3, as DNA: TGTGCCAGCAGCGTAGGGGGGCAGTTTTATGAGCAGTTCTTC. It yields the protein CASSVGGQFYEQFF.

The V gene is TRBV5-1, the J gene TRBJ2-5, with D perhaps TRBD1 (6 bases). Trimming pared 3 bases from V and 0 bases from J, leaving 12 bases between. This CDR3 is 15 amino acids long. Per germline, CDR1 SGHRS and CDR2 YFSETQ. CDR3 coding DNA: TGCGCCAGCAGCTCCTTGGGGGCGTACCAAGAGACCCAGTACTTC. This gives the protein CASSSLGAYQETQYF.

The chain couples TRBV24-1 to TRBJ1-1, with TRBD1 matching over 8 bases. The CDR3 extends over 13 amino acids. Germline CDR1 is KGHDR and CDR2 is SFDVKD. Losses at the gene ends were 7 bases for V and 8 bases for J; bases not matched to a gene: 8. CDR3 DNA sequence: TGTGCCACCAGCCAGGACAGGGAAAACGAAGCTTTCTTT. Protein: CATSQDRENEAFF.

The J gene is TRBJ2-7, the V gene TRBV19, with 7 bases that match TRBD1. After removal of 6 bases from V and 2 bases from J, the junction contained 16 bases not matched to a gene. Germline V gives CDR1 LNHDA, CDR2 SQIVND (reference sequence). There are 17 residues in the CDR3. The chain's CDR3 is CASSITYGRDSPYEQYF. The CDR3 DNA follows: TGTGCCAGTAGCATCACCTATGGAAGGGACAGCCCCTACGAGCAGTACTTC.

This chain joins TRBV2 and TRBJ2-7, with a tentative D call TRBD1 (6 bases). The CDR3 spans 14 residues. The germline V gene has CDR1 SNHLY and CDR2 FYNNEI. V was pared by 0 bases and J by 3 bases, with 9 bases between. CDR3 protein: CASSEATGLYEQYF. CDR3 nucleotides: TGTGCCAGCAGTGAAGCGACAGGACTCTACGAGCAGTACTTC.

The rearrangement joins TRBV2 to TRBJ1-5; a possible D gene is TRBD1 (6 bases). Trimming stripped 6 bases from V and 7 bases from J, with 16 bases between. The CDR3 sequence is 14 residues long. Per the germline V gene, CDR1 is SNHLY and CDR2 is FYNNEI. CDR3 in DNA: TGTGCCAGCAGCGACCGGGACACCCAACAGCCCCAGCATTTT. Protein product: CASSDRDTQQPQHF.

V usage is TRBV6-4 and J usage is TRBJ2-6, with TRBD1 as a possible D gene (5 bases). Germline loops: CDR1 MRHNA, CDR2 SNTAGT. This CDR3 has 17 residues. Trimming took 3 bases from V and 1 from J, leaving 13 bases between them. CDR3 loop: CASSDGAGQSGANVLTF. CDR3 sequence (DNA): TGTGCCAGCAGTGATGGGGCCGGCCAATCTGGGGCCAACGTCCTGACTTTC.

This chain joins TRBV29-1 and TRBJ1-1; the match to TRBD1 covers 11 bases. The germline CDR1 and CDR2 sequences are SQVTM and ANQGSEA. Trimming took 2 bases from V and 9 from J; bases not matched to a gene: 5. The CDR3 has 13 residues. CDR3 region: CSVETGQGAKAFF. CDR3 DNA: TGCAGCGTTGAAACTGGACAGGGGGCGAAAGCTTTCTTT.

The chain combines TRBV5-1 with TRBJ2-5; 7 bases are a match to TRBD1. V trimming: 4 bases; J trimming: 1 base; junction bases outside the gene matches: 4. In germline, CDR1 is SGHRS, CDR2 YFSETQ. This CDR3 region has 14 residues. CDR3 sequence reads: CASSPGQRQETQYF. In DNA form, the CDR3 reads TGCGCCAGCAGCCCGGGACAGCGCCAAGAGACCCAGTACTTC.

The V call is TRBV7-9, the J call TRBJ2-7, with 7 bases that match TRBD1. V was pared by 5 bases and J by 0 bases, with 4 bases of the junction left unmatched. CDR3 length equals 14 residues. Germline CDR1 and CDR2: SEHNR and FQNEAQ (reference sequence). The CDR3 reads CASSNRGPSYEQYF. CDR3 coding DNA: TGTGCCAGCAGCAACAGGGGCCCCTCCTACGAGCAGTACTTC.